Detailed here is one T cell receptor beta chain. The source of the sample is a study of blood T cell repertoires in COVID-19. The assay was immunoSEQ multiplex PCR, and TCRdb's table has in-frame clones only and misses some. The data contain more than 20,000 clones, 80% of them seen just once; the ten biggest clones take up roughly 13%. CDR1 is GTSNPN and CDR2 is SVGIG in the germline V gene (reference sequence). The length of the CDR3 is 13 residues. V lost 0 bases to trimming and J lost 14 bases, with 19 bases between them. This TCR came from a man in his 60s with active COVID-19. The sample taken for sequencing was peripheral blood. This chain links TRBV30 with TRBJ2-5, with D maybe TRBD2 (6 bases). In DNA, the CDR3 is TGTGCCTGGAGTGTAGGGTCTTTGCGGGAAACCTACTTC. As protein: CAWSVGSLRETYF.